Shown below are 3 T cell receptor beta chains from a single sample sequenced in a study of cytomegalovirus exposure and HLA in healthy donors. PCR was performed using 60 Vbeta and 13 Jbeta primers. Generated by immunoSEQ multiplex PCR, the TCRdb table keeps only in-frame clones and is missing some. The table shows fewer than 250,000 clones, with over 70% occurring only once. Input material: PBMCs. These receptors all come from a man between 25 and 39 years old in good health and CMV-seronegative.

CDR3 region: CASSENPAGEGNEQFF. The CDR3 nucleotides read TGTGCCAGCAGTGAAAACCCGGCGGGAGAGGGCAATGAGCAGTTCTTC. V and J are TRBV6-1 and TRBJ2-1, with 7 nucleotides matching TRBD2. The V gene end was trimmed by 2 bases and the J gene end by 6 bases; junction bases not matched to a gene: 10. The germline V gene encodes CDR1 MNHNS and CDR2 SASEGT. The CDR3 is 16 amino acids.

This clone has a single count. The rearrangement uses TRBV7-2 and TRBJ1-2, with no clear D. The CDR3 loop spans 15 amino acids. Germline V gives CDR1 SGHTA, CDR2 FQGNSA. The ends were cut back, 1 base at V and 5 bases at J, with 14 bases in the middle. CDR3 DNA sequence: TGTGCCAGCAGCTTAGACGGGAGAGACCTGTATGGCTACACCTTC. This gives the protein CASSLDGRDLYGYTF.

This clone was seen just once. This chain links TRBV19 with TRBJ2-5; TRBD1 matches 10 bases. The CDR3 covers 16 residues. After removal of 10 bases from V and 2 bases from J, the junction contained 13 bases not matched to a gene. Germline V gene sequence: CDR1 LNHDA, CDR2 SQIVND (reference sequence). The DNA for the CDR3 is TGTGCCACTACCAAGGGACAGGGGACTCTTCAAGAGACCCAGTACTTC. Translation gives CATTKGQGTLQETQYF.